The T cell receptor (beta chain) described here comes from a study of blood T cell repertoires in COVID-19. The CDR3 loop spans 16 amino acids. V was pared by 11 bases and J by 1 base, with 23 bases between. Germline CDR1 is SEHNR and CDR2 is FQNEAQ (reference sequence). Per the authors' pipeline: Estimates of nucleated cell counts were drawn from the amplification of reference gene primers. Clones were read by immunoSEQ multiplex PCR, and TCRdb kept only the in-frame ones, dropping some. V and J calls and clone size are given by that table; D and trimming were obtained from the DNA. The sample carries 45,000 to 65,000 clones, about 85% recorded once.

Sequenced: peripheral blood. This TCR was sampled from a human donor with acute or convalescent COVID-19. The donor label of this sample is uncertain. The chain is built from TRBV7-9 and TRBJ1-1, with D tentatively TRBD1 (6 bases). The CDR3 region has the DNA TGTGCCGGGTCCTCAACAGGGATCGAAGGGAACACTGAAGCTTTCTTT. Residues: CAGSSTGIEGNTEAFF.